This TCR beta chain was observed in a study of metastatic and nonmetastatic thyroid tumors. As for the study in general: For malignant and benign thyroid patients, tumor or nodule tissue and blood were the sources whose repertoires were compared.

As handled by the study authors: The distant-metastasis classifier for papillary thyroid cancer was built from CDR3 differences across clinicopathological groups. Using MiXCR, TCRdb re-called clones from the PCR reads. TCRdb's processing, not the study's, gives the V and J calls here. The profile covers tens of thousands of clones, with approximately 14% appearing a single time and around 7% taken by the ten largest. All patients were treatment-naive before thyroid surgery. The source of this sequence is a male donor with papillary thyroid cancer or a benign thyroid nodule (not recorded which). Some clones in this sample may be carry-over from other donors' samples. The sample was blood.

CDR3 sequence: CASTPKGRGSSYNEQFF. The CDR3 DNA is TGTGCCAGCACCCCTAAAGGGCGGGGGAGCTCCTACAATGAGCAGTTCTTC. The V gene is TRBV7-8, the J gene TRBJ2-1; 7 bases are a match to TRBD2. CDR1 SGHVS and CDR2 FQNEAQ come from the germline V gene. Trimming at V came to 7 bases and at J to 0 bases, leaving 12 bases not matched to a gene. The CDR3 totals 17 residues.